Here is one T cell receptor beta chain with its context. Its target is not known. Germline V gene sequence: CDR1 MGHRA, CDR2 YSYEKL. This CDR3 region has 15 residues. Trimming removed 1 base from V and 0 bases from J, with 7 bases in between. The sample comes from a study of regulatory T cells in long-lasting Graves disease. General study results and limits: Newly diagnosed disease favored TRBV20-1 and TRBJ2-1 over persistent disease. Among the persistent patients, some 2,900 public clonotypes were shared, more than the roughly 970 shared among new patients.

To make TCR beta libraries, researchers used iRepertoire HTBI primers and Arm-PCR of CDR3 regions. TCRdb reprocessed the multiplex PCR reads with MiXCR, giving one entry per CDR3 protein. The sample includes 350,000 to 450,000 distinct CDR3 sequences, approximately 15% of them seen just once. This sample's time point: newly diagnosed GD, antithyroid drugs for less than 3 months. RNA from PBMCs was the source of the TCR library. This same sample was also part of a study on T cells in Graves' hyperthyroidism and ophthalmopathy. This second study says: TCR CDR3 regions were first amplified by RT-PCR with HTBI primers.

The clonotype originates from a man aged 35-49 years with Graves disease. This chain connects TRBV4-1 to TRBJ1-5; a possible D gene is TRBD1 (5 bases). Source: peripheral blood mononuclear cells (PBMCs), taken at new diagnosis, from a patient treated with antithyroid drugs. CDR3 residues: CASSQGGDSNQPQHF. CDR3 nucleotide sequence: TGCGCCAGCAGCCAAGGGGGGGATAGCAATCAGCCCCAGCATTTT.